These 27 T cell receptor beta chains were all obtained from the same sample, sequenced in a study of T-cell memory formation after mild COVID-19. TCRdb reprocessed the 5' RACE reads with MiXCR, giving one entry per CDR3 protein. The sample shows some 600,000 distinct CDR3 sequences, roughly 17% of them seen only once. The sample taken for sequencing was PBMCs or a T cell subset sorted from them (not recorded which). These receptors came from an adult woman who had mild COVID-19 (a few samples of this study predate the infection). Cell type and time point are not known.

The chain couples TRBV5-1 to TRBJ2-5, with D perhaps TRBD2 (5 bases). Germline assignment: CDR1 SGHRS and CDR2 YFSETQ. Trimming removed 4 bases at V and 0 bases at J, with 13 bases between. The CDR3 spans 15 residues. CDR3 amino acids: CASSAREKHQETQYF. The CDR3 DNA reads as TGCGCCAGCAGCGCCCGGGAAAAACACCAAGAGACCCAGTACTTC.

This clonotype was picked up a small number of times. CDR3 amino acids: CASSPSQNIQYF. The DNA for the CDR3 is TGTGCCAGCAGTCCAAGCCAGAACATTCAGTACTTC. V and J are TRBV12-3 or TRBV12-4 and TRBJ2-4; D is undetermined. V was cut by 5 bases and J by 7 bases, with 9 bases left in between. This CDR3 comprises 12 residues.

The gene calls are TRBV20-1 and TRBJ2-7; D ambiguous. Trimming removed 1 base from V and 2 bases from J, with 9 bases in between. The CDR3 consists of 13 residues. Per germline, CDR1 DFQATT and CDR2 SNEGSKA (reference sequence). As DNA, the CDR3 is TGCAGTGCTAGAGGTTCTATGCCCTACGAGCAGTACTTC. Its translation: CSARGSMPYEQYF.

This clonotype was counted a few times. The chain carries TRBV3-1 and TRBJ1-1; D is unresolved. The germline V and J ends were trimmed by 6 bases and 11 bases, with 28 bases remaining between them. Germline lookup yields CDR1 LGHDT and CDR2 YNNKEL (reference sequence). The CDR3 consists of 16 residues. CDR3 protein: CASSKIQGRAPNFAFF. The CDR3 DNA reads TGTGCCAGCAGTAAAATACAAGGCCGGGCCCCCAACTTCGCTTTCTTT. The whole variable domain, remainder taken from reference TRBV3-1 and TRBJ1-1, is DTAVSQTPKYLVTQMGNDKSIKCEQNLGHDTMYWYKQDSKKFLKIMFSYNNKELIINETVPNRFSPKSPDKAHLNLHINSLELGDSAVYFCASSKIQGRAPNFAFFGQGTRLTVV.

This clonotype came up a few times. The CDR3 region has the DNA TGTGCCAGTAGTAAGAGTATCCTGGATGAGCAGTTCTTC. It specifies CASSKSILDEQFF. The V call is TRBV19, the J call TRBJ2-1; D is ambiguous. The V end lost 4 bases, the J end lost 8 bases, and 12 bases lay between the germline ends. The CDR3 length is 13 residues. Germline V CDR1 and CDR2: LNHDA, SQIVND (reference sequence).

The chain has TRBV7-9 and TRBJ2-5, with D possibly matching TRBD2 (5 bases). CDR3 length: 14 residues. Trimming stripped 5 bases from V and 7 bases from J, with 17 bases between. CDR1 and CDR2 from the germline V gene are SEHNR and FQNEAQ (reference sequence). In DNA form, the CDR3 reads TGTGCCAGCAGCCCAGGACTCCTAGAGGGGACCCAGTACTTC. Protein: CASSPGLLEGTQYF.

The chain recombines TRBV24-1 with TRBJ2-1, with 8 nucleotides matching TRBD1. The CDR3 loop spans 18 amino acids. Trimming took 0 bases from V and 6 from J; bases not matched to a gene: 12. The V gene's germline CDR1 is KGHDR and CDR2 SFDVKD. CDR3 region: CATSDLASGQTGGNEQFF. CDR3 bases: TGTGCCACCAGTGATTTGGCCTCCGGCCAAACAGGGGGCAATGAGCAGTTCTTC.

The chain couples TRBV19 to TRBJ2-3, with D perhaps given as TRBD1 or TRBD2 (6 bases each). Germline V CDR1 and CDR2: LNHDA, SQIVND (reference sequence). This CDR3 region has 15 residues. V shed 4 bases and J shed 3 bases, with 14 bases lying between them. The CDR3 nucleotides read TGTGCCAGTAGTACTAATCAGGGGAGGACAGATACGCAGTATTTT. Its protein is CASSTNQGRTDTQYF.

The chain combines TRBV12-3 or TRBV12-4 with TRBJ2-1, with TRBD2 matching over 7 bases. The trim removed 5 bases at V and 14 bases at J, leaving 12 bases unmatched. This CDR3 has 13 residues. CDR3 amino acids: CASSLTKRDRKFF. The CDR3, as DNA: TGTGCCAGCAGTCTAACTAAGCGGGACCGAAAGTTCTTC.

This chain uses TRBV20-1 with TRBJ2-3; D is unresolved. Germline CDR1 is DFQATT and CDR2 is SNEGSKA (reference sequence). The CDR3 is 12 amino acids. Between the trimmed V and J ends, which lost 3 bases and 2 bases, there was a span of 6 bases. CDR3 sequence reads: CSASSNTDTQYF. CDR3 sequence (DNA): TGCAGTGCTAGCTCAAACACAGATACGCAGTATTTT.

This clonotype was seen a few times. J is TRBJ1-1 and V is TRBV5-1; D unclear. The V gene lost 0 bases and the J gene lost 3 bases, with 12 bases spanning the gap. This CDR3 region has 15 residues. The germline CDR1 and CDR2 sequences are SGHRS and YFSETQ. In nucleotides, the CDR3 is TGCGCCAGCAGCTTGGAGGCCGGAACGGACACTGAAGCTTTCTTT. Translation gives CASSLEAGTDTEAFF.

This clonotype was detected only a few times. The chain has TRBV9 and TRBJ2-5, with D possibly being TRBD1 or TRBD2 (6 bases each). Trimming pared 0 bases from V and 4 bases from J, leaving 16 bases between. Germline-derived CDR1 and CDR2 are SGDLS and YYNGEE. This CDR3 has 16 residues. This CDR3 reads CASSVGDTGGGETQYF. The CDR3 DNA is TGTGCCAGCAGCGTAGGGGACACCGGGGGAGGAGAGACCCAGTACTTC.

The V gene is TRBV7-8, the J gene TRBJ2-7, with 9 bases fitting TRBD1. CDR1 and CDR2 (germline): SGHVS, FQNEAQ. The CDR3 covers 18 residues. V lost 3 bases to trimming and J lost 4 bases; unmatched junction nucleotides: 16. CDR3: CASSFGSWVGTGNYEQYF. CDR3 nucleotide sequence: TGTGCCAGCAGCTTCGGTTCTTGGGTAGGGACAGGGAATTACGAGCAGTACTTC.

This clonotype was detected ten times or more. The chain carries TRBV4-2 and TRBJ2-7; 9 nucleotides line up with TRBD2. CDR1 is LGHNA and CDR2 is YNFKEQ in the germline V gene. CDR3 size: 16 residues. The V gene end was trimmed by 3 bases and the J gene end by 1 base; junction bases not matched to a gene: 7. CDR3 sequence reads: CASSQIASGISYEQYF. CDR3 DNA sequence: TGTGCCAGCAGCCAGATCGCTAGCGGGATTTCCTACGAGCAGTACTTC.

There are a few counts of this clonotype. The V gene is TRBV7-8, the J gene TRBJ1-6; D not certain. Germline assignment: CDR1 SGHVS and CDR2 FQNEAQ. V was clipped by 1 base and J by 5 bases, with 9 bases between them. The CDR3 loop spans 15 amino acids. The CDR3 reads CASSLEGRNNSPLHF. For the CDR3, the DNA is TGTGCCAGCAGCTTAGAGGGCAGGAATAATTCACCCCTCCACTTT.

CDR3 sequence: CASRSNRVLAKNIQYF. The CDR3 DNA reads TGTGCCAGCAGGTCAAACAGGGTCCTAGCCAAAAACATTCAGTACTTC. The chain couples TRBV6-5 to TRBJ2-4; the D gene is possibly TRBD1 (6 bases). In germline, CDR1 is MNHEY, CDR2 SVGAGI. The CDR3 totals 16 residues. Trimming pared 6 bases from V and 0 bases from J, leaving 15 bases between.

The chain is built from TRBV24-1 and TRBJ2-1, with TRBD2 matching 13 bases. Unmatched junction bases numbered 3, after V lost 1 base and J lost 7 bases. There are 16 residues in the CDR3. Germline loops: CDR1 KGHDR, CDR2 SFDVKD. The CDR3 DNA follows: TGTGCCACCAGTGATTTCGGACTAGCGGGAGTTAATGAGCAGTTCTTC. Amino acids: CATSDFGLAGVNEQFF.

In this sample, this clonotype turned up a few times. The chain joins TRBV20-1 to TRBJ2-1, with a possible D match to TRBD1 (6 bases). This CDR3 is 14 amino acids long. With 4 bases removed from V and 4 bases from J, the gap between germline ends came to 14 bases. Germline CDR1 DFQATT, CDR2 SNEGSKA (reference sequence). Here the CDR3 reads CSATDRTAYNEQFF. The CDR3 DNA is TGCAGTGCTACCGACAGGACGGCATACAATGAGCAGTTCTTC.

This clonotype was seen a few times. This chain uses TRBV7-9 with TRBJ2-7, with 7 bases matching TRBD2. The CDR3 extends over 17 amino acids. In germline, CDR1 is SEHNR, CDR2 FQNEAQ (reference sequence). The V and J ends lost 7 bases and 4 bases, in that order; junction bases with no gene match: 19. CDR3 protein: CASTAYQGSGGDYEQYF. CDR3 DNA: TGTGCCAGCACCGCCTACCAGGGATCGGGAGGAGATTACGAGCAGTACTTC.

The CDR3 region has the DNA TGCGCCAGCAGCTGGCCGGGGGAGACCCAGTACTTC. It encodes CASSWPGETQYF. The chain uses TRBV5-1 and TRBJ2-5, with a possible D match to TRBD2 (5 bases). Looked up from germline, CDR1 is SGHRS and CDR2 is YFSETQ. V was trimmed by 3 bases and J by 5 bases, leaving 8 bases between them. This CDR3 has 12 amino acids.

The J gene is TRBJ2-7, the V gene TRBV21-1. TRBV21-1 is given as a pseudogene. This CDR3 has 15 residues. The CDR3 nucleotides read TGTGCCAGCAGCATTTCGGCTTGGAGCTCCTACGAGCAGTACTTC. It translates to CASSISAWSSYEQYF.

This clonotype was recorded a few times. The CDR3 loop is CASSLASGGRTILEKLFF. As DNA, the CDR3 is TGTGCCAGCAGTTTAGCCTCGGGTGGACGGACCATACTAGAAAAACTGTTTTTT. The V call is TRBV12-3 or TRBV12-4, the J call TRBJ1-4; D ambiguous. Trimming pared 0 bases from V and 8 bases from J, leaving 22 bases between. The CDR3 totals 18 residues.

CDR3 nucleotides: TGTGCCAGTAGGCCTCACAGGGGACCGAACACTGAAGCTTTCTTT. Translated: CASRPHRGPNTEAFF. The chain joins TRBV19 to TRBJ1-1; 7 nucleotides agree with TRBD1. The germline CDR1 and CDR2 sequences are LNHDA and SQIVND (reference sequence). Trimming cost V 6 bases and J 1 base; bases outside gene matches: 8. The CDR3 is 15 amino acids. Based on the CDR3 plus reference TRBV19 and TRBJ1-1, the full variable domain is DGGITQSPKYLFRKEGQNVTLSCEQNLNHDAMYWYRQDPGQGLRLIYYSQIVNDFQKGDIAEGYSVSREKKESFPLTVTSAQKNPTAFYLCASRPHRGPNTEAFFGQGTRLTVV.

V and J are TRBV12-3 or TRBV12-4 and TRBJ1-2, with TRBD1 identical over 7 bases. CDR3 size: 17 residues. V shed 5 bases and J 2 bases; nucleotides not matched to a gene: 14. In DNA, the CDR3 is TGTGCCAGCAGTCCTCTATTTCCGGGACAGAACAACTATGGCTACACCTTC. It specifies CASSPLFPGQNNYGYTF.

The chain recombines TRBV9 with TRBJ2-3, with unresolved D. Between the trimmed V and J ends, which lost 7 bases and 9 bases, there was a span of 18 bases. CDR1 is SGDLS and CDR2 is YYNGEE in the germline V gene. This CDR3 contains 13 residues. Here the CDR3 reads CASRAGDVGTQYF. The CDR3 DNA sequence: TGTGCCAGCCGGGCCGGCGACGTCGGAACGCAGTATTTT.

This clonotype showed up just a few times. The CDR3: CASSQGGGGIRSGYTF. The CDR3 coding sequence is TGCGCCAGCAGCCAAGGGGGTGGGGGGATCCGTAGTGGCTACACCTTC. The rearrangement joins TRBV4-1 to TRBJ1-2; TRBD1 might be the D (5 bases). CDR1 is MGHRA, CDR2 YSYEKL, per germline. This CDR3 has 16 amino acids. V shed 1 base and J shed 7 bases, with 19 bases lying between them.

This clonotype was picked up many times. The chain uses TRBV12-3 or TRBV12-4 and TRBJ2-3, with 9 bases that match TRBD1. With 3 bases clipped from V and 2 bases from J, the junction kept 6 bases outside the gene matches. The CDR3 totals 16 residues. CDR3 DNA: TGTGCCAGCAGTTTCCCACAGGGGGCTACCACAGATACGCAGTATTTT. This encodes CASSFPQGATTDTQYF.